These 25 T cell receptor beta chains originate from one sample sequenced in a study of blood T cell repertoires in COVID-19. The table came from immunoSEQ multiplex PCR; TCRdb's copy has only in-frame clones and leaves some out. The sample carries roughly 250,000 clones, about 80% recorded once. The sample consisted of peripheral blood. The source is an elderly woman with active or convalescent COVID-19.

The chain carries TRBV5-5 and TRBJ2-1; 14 nucleotides match TRBD2. V shed 4 bases and J 9 bases; nucleotides not matched to a gene: 9. The CDR3 is made up of 16 amino acids. CDR1 SGHKS and CDR2 YYEKEE come from the germline V gene (reference sequence). CDR3 sequence reads: CASSLSGLAGVSEQFF. The DNA for the CDR3 is TGTGCCAGCAGCCTATCGGGACTAGCGGGAGTAAGTGAGCAGTTCTTC.

This clone was picked up one time. The chain recombines TRBV27 with TRBJ1-2; TRBD1 aligns across 9 bases. The V gene's germline CDR1 is MNHEY and CDR2 SMNVEV (reference sequence). V was pared by 7 bases and J by 6 bases, with 9 bases of the junction left unmatched. This CDR3 has 14 amino acids. Here the CDR3 reads CASTEGQGRHGYTF. The CDR3 nucleotides are TGTGCCAGCACCGAGGGACAGGGAAGACATGGCTACACCTTC.

V and J are TRBV5-1 and TRBJ1-1, with TRBD1 identical over 7 bases. Germline V gives CDR1 SGHRS, CDR2 YFSETQ. Trimming removed 6 bases from V and 1 base from J; junction bases left unmatched: 6. The CDR3 runs 14 residues. DNA of the CDR3: TGCGCCAGCACCCGAGGGACAGAGAACACTGAAGCTTTCTTT. Translated, it gives CASTRGTENTEAFF.

This rearrangement joins TRBV6-5 to TRBJ2-1, with TRBD2 as a possible D gene (6 bases). The germline V gene encodes CDR1 MNHEY and CDR2 SVGAGI. This CDR3 comprises 11 residues. The V gene lost 9 bases and the J gene lost 4 bases, with 7 bases spanning the gap. CDR3 nucleotides: TGTGCCAGGGGACTTTACAATGAGCAGTTCTTC. It yields the protein CARGLYNEQFF.

This clone was observed a few times. The rearrangement uses TRBV27 and TRBJ1-2, with D maybe TRBD1 (5 bases). The CDR3 has 13 amino acids. Germline V lookup: CDR1 MNHEY, CDR2 SMNVEV (reference sequence). Trimming removed 3 bases at V and 5 bases at J, with 10 bases between. CDR3 loop: CASSFSAGYGYTF. The CDR3, as DNA: TGTGCCAGCAGTTTTTCCGCAGGGTATGGCTACACCTTC.

Concerning this clone: Other DNA sequences from this sample encode an identical CDR3 as well. J is TRBJ1-3 and V is TRBV30; D is unresolved. This CDR3 is built from 12 residues. The V end lost 3 bases, the J end lost 4 bases, and 7 bases lay between the germline ends. Germline assignment: CDR1 GTSNPN and CDR2 SVGIG (reference sequence). CDR3 protein: CAWSGGGNTIYF. In nucleotides, the CDR3 is TGTGCCTGGAGCGGAGGAGGAAACACCATATATTTT.

The chain has TRBV7-2 and TRBJ2-2; 7 bases map to TRBD2. This CDR3 is 16 amino acids long. Trimming removed 4 bases from V and 3 bases from J; junction bases left unmatched: 8. Germline CDR1 is SGHTA and CDR2 is FQGNSA. The CDR3 DNA is TGTGCCAGCAGCTCTAACGAGCGGGGATACACCGGGGAGCTGTTTTTT. Its translation is CASSSNERGYTGELFF.

This clone was seen a single time. The genes are TRBV28 and TRBJ2-1; the match to TRBD2 covers 10 bases. The CDR3 runs to 16 residues. With V trimmed by 4 bases and J by 5 bases, 8 bases remained unmatched. Germline loops: CDR1 MDHEN, CDR2 SYDVKM. The CDR3 DNA reads as TGTGCCAGCAGTTCCTCCGGACTAGCGGATCACAATGAGCAGTTCTTC. Translation: CASSSSGLADHNEQFF.

The J gene is TRBJ1-2, the V gene TRBV19; TRBD1 aligns across 7 bases. V was pared by 6 bases and J by 4 bases, with 8 bases of the junction left unmatched. The length of the CDR3 is 14 residues. Germline CDR1 LNHDA, CDR2 SQIVND (reference sequence). CDR3 nucleotides: TGTGCCAGTAGCAGAGGGGGCGCCGGCTATGGCTACACCTTC. Encoded protein: CASSRGGAGYGYTF.

The chain employs TRBV28 and TRBJ1-2; 7 positions match TRBD1. V dropped 3 bases and J dropped 4; count of bases not matched to a gene: 5. The germline V gene has CDR1 MDHEN and CDR2 SYDVKM. This CDR3 region has 14 residues. DNA for the CDR3: TGTGCCAGCAGTTTCTGGGGGGACAGCTATGGCTACACCTTC. Its translation is CASSFWGDSYGYTF.

This sequence joins TRBV3-1 (or the pseudogene TRBV3-2) and TRBJ1-1; 7 bases line up with TRBD1. CDR1 LGHDT and CDR2 YNNKEL come from the germline V gene (reference sequence). This CDR3 has 11 amino acids. The junction had 1 base not matched to a gene; V was cut back by 2 bases and J by 10 bases. In nucleotides, the CDR3 is TGTGCCAGCAGCCAACAGGGGGGAGCTTTCTTT. As protein: CASSQQGGAFF.

This chain links TRBV4-2 with TRBJ2-2; D is undetermined. Germline V CDR1 and CDR2: LGHNA, YNFKEQ. The CDR3 extends over 14 amino acids. The V and J ends lost 0 bases and 6 bases respectively, with 8 bases between them. The CDR3 sequence: CASSQDIFSGELFF. DNA for the CDR3: TGTGCCAGCAGCCAAGATATTTTCTCCGGGGAGCTGTTTTTT.

The CDR3 here is CASSLGTGNIQYF. For the CDR3, the DNA is TGTGCCAGCAGCTTAGGGACAGGGAACATTCAGTACTTC. This chain links TRBV7-9 with TRBJ2-4, with 8 bases identical to TRBD1. CDR3 length: 13 residues. V shed 1 base and J 7 bases; nucleotides not matched to a gene: 0. Germline V gene lookup returns CDR1 SEHNR and CDR2 FQNEAQ (reference sequence).

The chain employs TRBV7-2 and TRBJ2-3, with D perhaps TRBD2 (6 bases). CDR1 is SGHTA and CDR2 is FQGNSA in the germline V gene. This CDR3 has 16 amino acids. The V and J ends lost 4 bases and 0 bases respectively, with 14 bases between them. CDR3 nucleotide sequence: TGTGCCAGCAGCTCTGGACTAACGACTAGCACAGATACGCAGTATTTT. Translated: CASSSGLTTSTDTQYF.

This clone was seen only once. This CDR3 reads CASSIRVDQPQHF. DNA of the CDR3: TGTGCCAGTAGTATCAGGGTGGATCAGCCCCAGCATTTT. The V and J genes are TRBV19 and TRBJ1-5; tentative D call: TRBD1 (5 bases). Trimming removed 3 bases at V and 5 bases at J, with 8 bases between. CDR3 length equals 13 residues. CDR1 LNHDA and CDR2 SQIVND come from the germline V gene (reference sequence).

The chain combines TRBV28 with TRBJ2-3; 7 bases line up with TRBD2. The V gene's germline CDR1 is MDHEN and CDR2 SYDVKM. With V trimmed by 0 bases and J by 0 bases, 6 bases remained unmatched. This CDR3 has 17 residues. The chain's CDR3 is CASSLWLLAPSTDTQYF. For the CDR3, the DNA is TGTGCCAGCAGTTTATGGCTACTAGCGCCTAGCACAGATACGCAGTATTTT.

Turning to this clone: The sample holds other DNA sequences that translate to the same CDR3. V and J are TRBV6-4 and TRBJ2-3; weak D call: TRBD2 (5 bases). Trimming pared 4 bases from V and 3 bases from J, leaving 8 bases between. CDR1 is MRHNA and CDR2 is SNTAGT in the germline V gene. The CDR3 contains 13 residues. The CDR3 bases are TGTGCCAGCAGTGGGGGAGCAACAGATACGCAGTATTTT. This gives the protein CASSGGATDTQYF.

The chain links TRBV25-1 to TRBJ2-6, with a possible D match to TRBD1 (5 bases). Germline CDR1 MGHDK, CDR2 SYGVNS. This CDR3 is built from 15 residues. V was shortened by 7 bases and J by 0 bases, with 10 bases between the two germline ends. CDR3 sequence reads: CASKSQGSGANVLTF. In DNA form, the CDR3 reads TGTGCCAGCAAAAGTCAGGGCTCTGGGGCCAACGTCCTGACTTTC.

Note on this clone: Other DNA sequences within the sample encode an identical CDR3. The chain links TRBV5-1 to TRBJ1-1; D is unresolved. CDR1 is SGHRS, CDR2 YFSETQ, per germline. Trimming shortened V by 1 base and J by 3 bases, and 7 bases separated the two germline ends. The CDR3 has 13 residues. The CDR3 sequence is CASSLKLDTEAFF. In DNA, the CDR3 is TGCGCCAGCAGCTTGAAACTCGACACTGAAGCTTTCTTT.

The gene calls are TRBV2 and TRBJ1-2, with D possibly being TRBD1 (6 bases). The CDR3 length is 13 residues. V was pared by 7 bases and J by 8 bases, with 17 bases between. Germline V gene data show CDR1 as SNHLY and CDR2 as FYNNEI. The CDR3 here is CASNRGAERGYTF. DNA of the CDR3: TGTGCCAGCAATCGGGGGGCCGAAAGGGGCTACACCTTC.

V gene TRBV13 combines with J gene TRBJ2-7, with TRBD1 matching over 7 bases. J gave up 2 bases and V 5 bases, and 6 bases lay outside the gene matches. This CDR3 has 14 residues. From germline, CDR1 is PRHDT and CDR2 FYEKMQ (reference sequence). CDR3 residues: CASSPRDSAYEQYF. The CDR3 DNA follows: TGTGCCAGCAGCCCAAGGGACAGTGCCTACGAGCAGTACTTC.

This rearrangement joins TRBV29-1 to TRBJ2-5; TRBD1 is a possible D gene (5 bases). The CDR3 has 13 amino acids. The V gene lost 2 bases and the J gene lost 1 base, with 8 bases spanning the gap. Germline CDR1 and CDR2: SQVTM and ANQGSEA. The CDR3 nucleotides read TGCAGCGTTGAATTTCAGGGCCAAGAGACCCAGTACTTC. Protein product: CSVEFQGQETQYF.

V is TRBV5-6 and J is TRBJ1-3; 7 positions match TRBD1. The germline gives CDR1 SGHDT, CDR2 YYEEEE. Trimming removed 0 bases from V and 3 bases from J; junction bases left unmatched: 9. The CDR3 extends over 17 amino acids. CDR3 nucleotides: TGTGCCAGCAGCTTGGTGGACACAGGGGCTTTTGGAAACACCATATATTTT. This codes for CASSLVDTGAFGNTIYF.

V is TRBV30 and J is TRBJ2-1, with TRBD1 identical over 9 bases. V trimming: 3 bases; J trimming: 4 bases; junction bases outside the gene matches: 4. The CDR3 is 14 residues long. The V gene's germline CDR1 is GTSNPN and CDR2 SVGIG (reference sequence). CDR3 in amino acids: CAWRGTGHYNEQFF. DNA for the CDR3: TGTGCCTGGAGGGGGACAGGGCATTACAATGAGCAGTTCTTC.

The chain is built from TRBV6-5 and TRBJ2-2, with 8 nucleotides matching TRBD2. V lost 8 bases, J lost 4 bases, and 6 bases stayed unmatched. Germline loops: CDR1 MNHEY, CDR2 SVGAGI. The CDR3 length is 14 residues. The CDR3, as DNA: TGTGCCAGCCGGGAGGGCCCTCGCACCGGGGAGCTGTTTTTT. It is translated as CASREGPRTGELFF.